Detailed here is one TCR beta chain. Its specificity is not known. The entry originates in a study of T cell repertoires in cytomegalovirus infection. V lost 3 bases to trimming and J lost 5 bases; unmatched junction nucleotides: 22. The CDR3 runs to 20 residues. CDR1 and CDR2 from the germline V gene are SGHVS and FNYEAQ. Using its own MiXCR run on the reads, TCRdb lists one record per CDR3 protein. The sample contains under 500,000 distinct CDR3 sequences, approximately 42% of which appear only once. This TCR derives from a human donor in good health (CMV status not recorded). Some clones in this sample may be carry-over from other donors' samples. This specimen was cultured PBMCs, taken from culture after CMV antigen stimulation. The chain joins TRBV7-6 to TRBJ2-5, with TRBD2 identical over 9 bases. Here the CDR3 reads CASSFPRAGLAGNGGETQYF. The DNA for the CDR3 is TGTGCCAGCAGCTTCCCCCGGGCCGGGCTAGCGGGGAATGGTGGGGAGACCCAGTACTTC.